These T cell receptor beta chains were read from a single sample in a study of blood T cell repertoires in COVID-19. The table came from immunoSEQ multiplex PCR; TCRdb's copy has only in-frame clones and leaves some out. The table shows roughly 200,000 clones, with roughly three quarters occurring only once. Sequences were obtained from peripheral blood. All receptors derive from a woman aged 80 or over with COVID-19, enrolled during active disease. Each CDR3 is given with its conserved first and last residue. The order of the fields is V gene, D gene, J gene, clone size, CDR3 DNA, CDR3 protein. A D gene is named only where the DNA matches it firmly. Where a row states a size, it is once, few, many or the class of an expanded clone; other rows omit it.

TRBV19	.	TRBJ2-1	.	TGTGCCAGTAGTACCGGGAGCTCCTACAATGAGCAGTTCTTC	CASSTGSSYNEQFF
TRBV12-3/TRBV12-4	.	TRBJ2-7	.	TGTGCCAGCAGTTCCCTAGCGGAGCAGTACTTC	CASSSLAEQYF
TRBV29-1	.	TRBJ2-1	.	TGCAGCGGATCGGAGATGTCATACAATGAGCAGTTCTTC	CSGSEMSYNEQFF
TRBV25-1	TRBD1	TRBJ1-2	.	TGTGCCAGCAGTGATCTTGGACAGGGGACCTATGGCTACACCTTC	CASSDLGQGTYGYTF
TRBV11-2	.	TRBJ2-2	few	TGTGCCAGCAGCCACAACACGGGGGAGGTCGGGGAGCTGTTTTTT	CASSHNTGEVGELFF
TRBV5-5	.	TRBJ2-7	.	TGTGCCAGCAGCCTCCGGGGCTACGAGCAGTACTTC	CASSLRGYEQYF
TRBV6-5	.	TRBJ1-2	once	TGTGCCAGCAGATTTCCGGGGGCTAACTATGGCTACACCTTC	CASRFPGANYGYTF
TRBV18	.	TRBJ2-1	once	TGTGCCAGCTCACCAGGGCTAGCAGATGAGCAGTTCTTC	CASSPGLADEQFF
TRBV6-5	.	TRBJ1-1	.	TGTGCCAGCAGTTACTCAGGAGGGCTGAACACTGAAGCTTTCTTT	CASSYSGGLNTEAFF
TRBV2	.	TRBJ2-6	.	TGTGCCAGCAGTAGACTTCGGGGCTCTGGGGCCAACGTCCTGACTTTC	CASSRLRGSGANVLTF
TRBV6-1	.	TRBJ1-4	few	TGTGCCAGCAGTGAAATGAGTTATAATGAAAAACTGTTTTTT	CASSEMSYNEKLFF
TRBV19	.	TRBJ2-1	.	TGTGCCAGTAGTTTACTAGCTATCAATGAGCAGTTCTTC	CASSLLAINEQFF
TRBV6-5	.	TRBJ2-4	.	TGTGCCAGCAAAGGGGGAGCCAAAAACATTCAGTACTTC	CASKGGAKNIQYF
TRBV5-1	TRBD2	TRBJ2-2	.	TGCGCCAGCAGCTTGGGGACTAGCCTCACCGGGGAGCTGTTTTTT	CASSLGTSLTGELFF
TRBV21-1	.	TRBJ1-2	.	TGTGCCAGCAGCAAAGAGCAAAGAATCGGACACGGGGGAGGCTATGGCTACACCTTC	CASSKEQRIGHGGGYGYTF
TRBV10-3	.	TRBJ1-2	.	TGTGCCATCAGTGAGTCGACTGTTTATGGCTACACCTTC	CAISESTVYGYTF
TRBV6-2/TRBV6-3	.	TRBJ2-3	.	TGTGCCAGCAGTTACGGGCTGTCCACAGATACGCAGTATTTT	CASSYGLSTDTQYF
TRBV27	.	TRBJ2-1	.	TGTGCCAGCAGTGGGGGGAGAGGGGGCGAGTTGGATGAGCAGTTCTTC	CASSGGRGGELDEQFF
TRBV23-1	.	TRBJ2-6	.	TGCGCCAGCCGGGGTACGGTATTCTCTGGGGCCAACGTCCTGACTTTC	CASRGTVFSGANVLTF
TRBV6-2/TRBV6-3	TRBD2	TRBJ2-1	.	TGTGCCAGCAGTTACTCGAAGGCGGGGGGGCCCAATGAGCAGTTCTTC	CASSYSKAGGPNEQFF
TRBV5-3	.	TRBJ2-7	.	TGTGCCAGAAGCCCCGATCGGGGATCCTACGAGCAGTACTTC	CARSPDRGSYEQYF
TRBV7-2	.	TRBJ1-2	.	TGTGCCAGCAGCTTAGCGGGGCAAGGTCCTTATGGCTACACCTTC	CASSLAGQGPYGYTF
TRBV7-9	TRBD2	TRBJ2-5	once	TGTGCCAGCAGACAACTAGCGGGGGACAAGAGGACCCAGTACTTC	CASRQLAGDKRTQYF
TRBV19	TRBD2	TRBJ2-3	.	TGTGCCAGTAGTATCCGGGCGGGAGTCGCAGATACGCAGTATTTT	CASSIRAGVADTQYF
TRBV5-5	TRBD1	TRBJ1-2	.	TGTGCCAGCAGCCTAAGGACAGGGGGCGGGTTTAATGGCTACACCTTC	CASSLRTGGGFNGYTF
TRBV6-6	TRBD2	TRBJ2-1	.	TGTGCCAGCAGTTACTCTAGCGGGGTCTACAATGAGCAGTTCTTC	CASSYSSGVYNEQFF
TRBV2	.	TRBJ2-1	.	TGTGCCAGCAGTTACTTCAATGAGCAGTTCTTC	CASSYFNEQFF
TRBV3-1/TRBV3-2	.	TRBJ2-5	once	TGTGCCAGCAGCCCTAGGGGCCCGTACCAAGAGACCCAGTACTTC	CASSPRGPYQETQYF
TRBV6-1	TRBD1	TRBJ1-4	.	TGTGCCAGCAGTGAGGACAGGGTGTGGGGGGATGAAAAACTGTTTTTT	CASSEDRVWGDEKLFF
TRBV29-1	.	TRBJ2-5	.	TGCAGCGCTACGCCTTCTAGACGGGAGAAAGAGACCCAGTACTTC	CSATPSRREKETQYF
TRBV19	.	TRBJ2-5	.	TGTGCCAGTAGTATAATTCGGCAAGAGACCCAGTACTTC	CASSIIRQETQYF
TRBV30	.	TRBJ2-7	.	TGTGCCTGGAGTGCTCCCTTAGGGCGGGGGCTCTACGAGCAGTACTTC	CAWSAPLGRGLYEQYF
TRBV18	TRBD1	TRBJ1-4	.	TGTGCCAGCTCACCACGGGGACAGGATGCAACTAATGAAAAACTGTTTTTT	CASSPRGQDATNEKLFF
TRBV2	.	TRBJ1-3	.	TGTGCCAGCAGTGAAAGGAGCTTCTCTGGAAACACCATATATTTT	CASSERSFSGNTIYF
TRBV6-1	TRBD1	TRBJ1-1	.	TGTGCCAGCAGTGAACAGGGGGCGGTTACTGAAGCTTTCTTT	CASSEQGAVTEAFF
TRBV29-1	TRBD2	TRBJ2-5	.	TGCAGCGTGCCCCGGGGGGAGGGAGAGACCCAGTACTTC	CSVPRGEGETQYF
TRBV28	.	TRBJ2-2	.	TGTGCCAGCAGTGGGCTAGCGATAACCGGGGAGCTGTTTTTT	CASSGLAITGELFF
TRBV4-3	.	TRBJ1-1	.	TGCGCCAGCAGCCAAGGGGGAACTGGAGGAGCTTTCTTT	CASSQGGTGGAFF
TRBV2	.	TRBJ2-5	.	TGTGCCAGCAGTGGTATGGCACAAGAGACCCAGTACTTC	CASSGMAQETQYF
TRBV9	.	TRBJ1-3	.	TGTGCCAGCAGCGTCCGCCAGAATGGAAACACCATATATTTT	CASSVRQNGNTIYF
TRBV25-1	TRBD1	TRBJ2-3	.	TGTGCCAGCAGTGGGAACAGGGGTGTCGCAGATACGCAGTATTTT	CASSGNRGVADTQYF
TRBV2	.	TRBJ2-7	few	TGTGCCAGCAGGATGGGCAGGGGTTCCTACGAGCAGTACTTC	CASRMGRGSYEQYF
TRBV9	.	TRBJ2-1	.	TGTGCCAGCAGCGTAGCGGGAAGCTTCAATGAGCAGTTCTTC	CASSVAGSFNEQFF
TRBV27	.	TRBJ2-7	.	TGTGCCAGCGGGGACATTTACGAGCAGTACTTC	CASGDIYEQYF
TRBV14	.	TRBJ2-5	.	TGTGCCAGCAGCCAAGCGGGTTCTGAGACCCAGTACTTC	CASSQAGSETQYF
TRBV28	TRBD2	TRBJ2-5	.	TGTGCCAGCAGTTTAGCGGGAGTCTTCCAAGAGACCCAGTACTTC	CASSLAGVFQETQYF
TRBV2	.	TRBJ1-5	.	TGTGCCAGCAGTGAATCCAGGGCTAGCAATCAGCCCCAGCATTTT	CASSESRASNQPQHF
TRBV7-3	TRBD1	TRBJ1-5	.	TGTGCCAGCAGCATGCTCGGGACAGGGGGCACAAGCAATCAGCCCCAGCATTTT	CASSMLGTGGTSNQPQHF
TRBV7-9	.	TRBJ2-1	.	TGTGCCAGCAGCGGACGTAGCGCCAGCTCCTACAATGAGCAGTTCTTC	CASSGRSASSYNEQFF
TRBV4-1	TRBD2	TRBJ2-1	once	TGCGCCAGCAGCCAAGGTCGGGCTAGCGGGAGGATCGATGAGCAGTTCTTC	CASSQGRASGRIDEQFF
TRBV12-1	.	TRBJ2-1	.	TGTGCCAGCAGCTCCGCTAGCGGGAGGGTCAATGAGCAGTTCTTC	CASSSASGRVNEQFF
TRBV2	TRBD2	TRBJ2-3	.	TGTGCCAGCAGACGGACTAGCGGGGCAAGCACAGATACGCAGTATTTT	CASRRTSGASTDTQYF
TRBV19	TRBD1	TRBJ2-2	.	TGTGCCACCAACAACAAGAGACAGGGAAACACCGGGGAGCTGTTTTTT	CATNNKRQGNTGELFF
TRBV5-1	.	TRBJ2-2	once	TGCGCCAGCAGTATCCAGGGCACCGGGGAGCTGTTTTTT	CASSIQGTGELFF
TRBV19	.	TRBJ1-5	.	TGTGCCAGTAGTACGACCGGAGGGAGCAATCAGCCCCAGCATTTT	CASSTTGGSNQPQHF